This TCR beta chain was recovered during a study of OX40 agonist ivuxolimab in advanced cancers. Study-wide findings and caveats: Fewer expanded clones were found on average in CD4+ than in CD8+ T cells. Doses of 0.1 to 3.0 mg/kg were accompanied by clonal expansion of CD4+ and CD8+ blood T cells by week 6. Expansion of clones was among the lowest in partial responders at 0.1-3.0 mg/kg.

The CDR3 runs 15 residues. Losses at the gene ends were 2 bases for V and 2 bases for J; bases not matched to a gene: 4. CDR1 is MNHEY, CDR2 SVGAGI, per germline. This table comes from immunoSEQ multiplex PCR, and its TCRdb copy is limited to in-frame clones, with some not included. The data hold about 83,000 clones, with roughly 83% observed a single time. In the case of this clone: The antigen is unknown.

This sequence originates from an adult with an advanced solid tumor such as melanoma, head and neck, liver or kidney cancer. The starting material was CD4+ or CD8+ T cells sorted from blood, obtained in a trial of the OX40 agonist ivuxolimab. The gene calls are TRBV6-5 and TRBJ2-5, with TRBD1 matching over 8 bases. CDR3 coding DNA: TGTGCCAGCAGTTACGGAACAGGGGGACAAGAGACCCAGTACTTC. Translating it yields CASSYGTGGQETQYF.